This TCR beta chain was sequenced for a study of blood T cell repertoires in COVID-19. At the level of the study: Italy, Spain and the United States were the sources of the convalescent and acute COVID-19 samples.

Produced via immunoSEQ multiplex PCR; TCRdb's table is partial and in-frame only. The sample records about 260,000 clones, 65% to 90% being singletons. The ends were cut back, 5 bases at V and 4 bases at J, with 18 bases in the middle. The CDR3 has 15 amino acids. In germline, CDR1 is MNHEY, CDR2 SMNVEV (reference sequence). The receptor was derived from a man aged 25-45 years with active or convalescent COVID-19. The rearrangement uses TRBV27 and TRBJ2-7, with D maybe TRBD1 (6 bases). Sequencing was carried out using peripheral blood. The CDR3 nucleotides read TGTGCCAGCAGTCCCTTTATGGGGGCAGGGTACGAGCAGTACTTC. Protein: CASSPFMGAGYEQYF.